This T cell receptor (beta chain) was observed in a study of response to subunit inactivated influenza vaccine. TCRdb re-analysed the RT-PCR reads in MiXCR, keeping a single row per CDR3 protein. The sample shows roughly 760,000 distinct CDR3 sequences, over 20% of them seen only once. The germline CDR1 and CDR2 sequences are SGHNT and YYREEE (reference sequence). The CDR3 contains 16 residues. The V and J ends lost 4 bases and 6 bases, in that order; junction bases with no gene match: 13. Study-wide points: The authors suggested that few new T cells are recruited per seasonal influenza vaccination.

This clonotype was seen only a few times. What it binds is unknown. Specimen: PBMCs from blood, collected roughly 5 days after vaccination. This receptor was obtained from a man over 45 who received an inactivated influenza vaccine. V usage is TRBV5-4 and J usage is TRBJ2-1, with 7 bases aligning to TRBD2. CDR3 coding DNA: TGTGCCAGCAGCCCCGGGGGGAATCTAGGGAGCAATGAGCAGTTCTTC. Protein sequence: CASSPGGNLGSNEQFF.